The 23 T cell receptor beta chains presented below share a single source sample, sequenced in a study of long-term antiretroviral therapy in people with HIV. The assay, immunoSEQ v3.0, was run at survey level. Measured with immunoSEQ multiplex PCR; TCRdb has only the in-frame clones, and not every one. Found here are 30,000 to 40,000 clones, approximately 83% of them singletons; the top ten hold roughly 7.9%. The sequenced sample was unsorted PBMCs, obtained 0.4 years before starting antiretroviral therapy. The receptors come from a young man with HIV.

DNA for the CDR3: TGTGCCATCAGCCGGGGGGGCCCGGCCAATGAGCAGTTCTTC. Translated, it gives CAISRGGPANEQFF. The J gene is TRBJ2-1, the V gene TRBV10-3; 8 positions agree with TRBD2. V lost 6 bases and J lost 6; bases outside the gene matches: 7. Germline CDR1 is ENHRY and CDR2 is SYGVKD. The CDR3 is 14 amino acids.

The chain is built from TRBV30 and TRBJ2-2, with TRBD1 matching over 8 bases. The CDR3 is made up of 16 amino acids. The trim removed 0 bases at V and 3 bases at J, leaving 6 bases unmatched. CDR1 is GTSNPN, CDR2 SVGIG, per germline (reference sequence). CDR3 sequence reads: CAWSVGYRGDTGELFF. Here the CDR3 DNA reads TGTGCCTGGAGTGTAGGTTACAGGGGGGACACCGGGGAGCTGTTTTTT.

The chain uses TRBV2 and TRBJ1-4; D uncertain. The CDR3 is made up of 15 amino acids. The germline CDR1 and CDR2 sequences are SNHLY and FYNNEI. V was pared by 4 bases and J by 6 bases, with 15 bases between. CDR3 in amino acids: CASSAAGVHDEKLFF. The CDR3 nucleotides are TGTGCCAGCAGTGCGGCCGGGGTCCATGATGAAAAACTGTTTTTT.

The CDR3 loop reads CASSLRLTTNEKLFF. The CDR3 region has the DNA TGTGCCAGCAGCTTAAGACTCACAACTAATGAAAAACTGTTTTTT. The chain is built from TRBV7-9 and TRBJ1-4; D is uncertain. V lost 2 bases, J lost 0 bases, and 7 bases lay in between. Germline V lookup: CDR1 SEHNR, CDR2 FQNEAQ (reference sequence). This CDR3 region has 15 residues. The complete variable domain, with remaining parts taken from reference TRBV7-9 and TRBJ1-4, reads DTGVSQNPRHKITKRGQNVTFRCDPISEHNRLYWYRQTLGQGPEFLTYFQNEAQLEKSRLLSDRFSAERPKGSFSTLEIQRTEQGDSAMYLCASSLRLTTNEKLFFGSGTQLSVL.

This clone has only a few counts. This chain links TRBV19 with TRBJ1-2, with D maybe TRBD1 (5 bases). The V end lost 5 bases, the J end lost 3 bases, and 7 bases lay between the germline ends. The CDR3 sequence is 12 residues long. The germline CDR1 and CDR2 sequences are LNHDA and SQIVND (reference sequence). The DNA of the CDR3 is TGTGCCAGTAGTGGGGCCCACTATGGCTACACCTTC. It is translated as CASSGAHYGYTF.

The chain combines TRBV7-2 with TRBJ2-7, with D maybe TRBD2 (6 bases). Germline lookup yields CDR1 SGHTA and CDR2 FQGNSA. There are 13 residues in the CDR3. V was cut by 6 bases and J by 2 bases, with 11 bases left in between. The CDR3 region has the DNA TGTGCCAGCAGAGGAGGGCAGACCTACGAGCAGTACTTC. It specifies CASRGGQTYEQYF.

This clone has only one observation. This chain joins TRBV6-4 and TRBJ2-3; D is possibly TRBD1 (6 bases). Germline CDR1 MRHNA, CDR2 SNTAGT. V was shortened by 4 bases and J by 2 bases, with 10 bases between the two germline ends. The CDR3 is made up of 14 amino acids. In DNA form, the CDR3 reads TGTGCCAGCAGTGCTGCAGGGGACACAGATACGCAGTATTTT. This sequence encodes CASSAAGDTDTQYF.

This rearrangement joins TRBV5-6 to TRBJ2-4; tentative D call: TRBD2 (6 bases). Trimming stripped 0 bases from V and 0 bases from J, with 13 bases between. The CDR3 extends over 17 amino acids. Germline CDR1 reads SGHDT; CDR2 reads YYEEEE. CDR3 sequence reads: CASSLDGGSLAKNIQYF. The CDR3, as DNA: TGTGCCAGCAGCTTGGATGGGGGGTCCCTAGCCAAAAACATTCAGTACTTC.

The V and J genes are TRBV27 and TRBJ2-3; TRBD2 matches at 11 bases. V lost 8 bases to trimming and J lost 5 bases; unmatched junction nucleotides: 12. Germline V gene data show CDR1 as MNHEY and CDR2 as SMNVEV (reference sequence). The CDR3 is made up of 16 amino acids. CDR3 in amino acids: CASGVLAGGPEDTQYF. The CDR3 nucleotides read TGTGCCAGCGGGGTATTAGCGGGAGGGCCGGAAGATACGCAGTATTTT.

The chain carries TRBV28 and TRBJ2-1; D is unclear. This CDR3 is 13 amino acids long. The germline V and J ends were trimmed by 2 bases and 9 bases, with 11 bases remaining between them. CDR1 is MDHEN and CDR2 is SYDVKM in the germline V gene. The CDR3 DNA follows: TGTGCCAGCAGTTTAGGCCGAGGCATTGAGCAGTTCTTC. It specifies CASSLGRGIEQFF.

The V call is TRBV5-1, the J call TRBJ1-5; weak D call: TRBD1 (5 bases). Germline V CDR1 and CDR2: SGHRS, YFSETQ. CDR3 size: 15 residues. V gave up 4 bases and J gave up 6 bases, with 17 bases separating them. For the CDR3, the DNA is TGCGCCAGCAGCGAGGGGACGGGTAGCGCTCAGCCCCAGCATTTT. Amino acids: CASSEGTGSAQPQHF.

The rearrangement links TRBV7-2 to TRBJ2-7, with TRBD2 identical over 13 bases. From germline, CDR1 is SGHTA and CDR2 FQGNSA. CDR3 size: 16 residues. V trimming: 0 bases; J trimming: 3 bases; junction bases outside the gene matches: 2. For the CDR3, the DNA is TGTGCCAGCAGCTTAGCGACTAGCGGGAGGTACTACGAGCAGTACTTC. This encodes CASSLATSGRYYEQYF.

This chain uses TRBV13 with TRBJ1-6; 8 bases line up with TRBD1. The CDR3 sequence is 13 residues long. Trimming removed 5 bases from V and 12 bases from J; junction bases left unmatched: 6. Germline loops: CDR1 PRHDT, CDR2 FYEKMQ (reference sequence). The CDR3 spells CASSTQGAVPLHF. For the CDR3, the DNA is TGTGCCAGCAGCACCCAGGGGGCTGTACCCCTCCACTTT. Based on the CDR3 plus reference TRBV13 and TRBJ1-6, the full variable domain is AAGVIQSPRHLIKEKRETATLKCYPIPRHDTVYWYQQGPGQDPQFLISFYEKMQSDKGSIPDRFSAQQFSDYHSELNMSSLELGDSALYFCASSTQGAVPLHFGNGTRLTVT.

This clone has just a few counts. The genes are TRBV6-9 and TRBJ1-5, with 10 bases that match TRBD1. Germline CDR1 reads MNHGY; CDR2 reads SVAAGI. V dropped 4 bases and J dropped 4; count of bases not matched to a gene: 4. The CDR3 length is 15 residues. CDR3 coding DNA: TGTGCCAGCAGTTTGGACAGGGGGTCTAATCAGCCCCAGCATTTT. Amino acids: CASSLDRGSNQPQHF.

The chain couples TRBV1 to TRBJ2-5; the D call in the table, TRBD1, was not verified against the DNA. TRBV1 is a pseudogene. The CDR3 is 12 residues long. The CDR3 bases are TGCACCAGCAGCCACCAGGGGGAGACCCAGTACTTC. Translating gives CTSSHQGETQYF.

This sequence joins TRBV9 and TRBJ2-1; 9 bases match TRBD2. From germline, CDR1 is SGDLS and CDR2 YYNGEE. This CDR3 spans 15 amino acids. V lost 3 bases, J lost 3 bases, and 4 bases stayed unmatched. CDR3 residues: CASSGRTSVYNEQFF. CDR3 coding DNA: TGTGCCAGCAGCGGGCGGACTAGCGTCTACAATGAGCAGTTCTTC.

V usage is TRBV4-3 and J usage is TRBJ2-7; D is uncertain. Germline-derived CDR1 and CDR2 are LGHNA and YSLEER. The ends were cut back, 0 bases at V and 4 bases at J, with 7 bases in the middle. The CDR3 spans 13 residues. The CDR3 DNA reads TGCGCCAGCAGCCAAGAACCAGGTTACGAGCAGTACTTC. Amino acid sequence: CASSQEPGYEQYF.

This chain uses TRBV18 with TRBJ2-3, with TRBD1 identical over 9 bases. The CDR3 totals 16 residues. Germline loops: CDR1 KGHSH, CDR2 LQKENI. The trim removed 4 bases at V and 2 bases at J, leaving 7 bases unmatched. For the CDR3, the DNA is TGTGCCAGCTCACTGGCGACAGGGGGGGACACAGATACGCAGTATTTT. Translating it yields CASSLATGGDTDTQYF.

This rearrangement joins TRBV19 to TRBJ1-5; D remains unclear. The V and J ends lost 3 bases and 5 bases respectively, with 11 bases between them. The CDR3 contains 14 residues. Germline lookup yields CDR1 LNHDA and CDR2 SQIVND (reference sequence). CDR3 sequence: CASSIPDSDQPQHF. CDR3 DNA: TGTGCCAGTAGTATCCCGGACTCTGATCAGCCCCAGCATTTT.

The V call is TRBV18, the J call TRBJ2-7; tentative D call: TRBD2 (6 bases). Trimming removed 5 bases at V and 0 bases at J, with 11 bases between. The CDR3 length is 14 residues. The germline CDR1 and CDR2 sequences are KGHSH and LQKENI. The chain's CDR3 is CASSGGSSSYEQYF. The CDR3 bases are TGTGCCAGCTCAGGGGGGAGTTCCTCCTACGAGCAGTACTTC.

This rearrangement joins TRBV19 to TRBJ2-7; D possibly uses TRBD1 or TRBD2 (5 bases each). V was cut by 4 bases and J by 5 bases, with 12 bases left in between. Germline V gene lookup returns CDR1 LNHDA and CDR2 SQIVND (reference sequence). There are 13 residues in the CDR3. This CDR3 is CASSTQGRHEQYF. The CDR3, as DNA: TGTGCCAGTAGTACCCAGGGACGGCACGAGCAGTACTTC. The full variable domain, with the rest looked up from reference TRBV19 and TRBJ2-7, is DGGITQSPKYLFRKEGQNVTLSCEQNLNHDAMYWYRQDPGQGLRLIYYSQIVNDFQKGDIAEGYSVSREKKESFPLTVTSAQKNPTAFYLCASSTQGRHEQYFGPGTRLTVT.

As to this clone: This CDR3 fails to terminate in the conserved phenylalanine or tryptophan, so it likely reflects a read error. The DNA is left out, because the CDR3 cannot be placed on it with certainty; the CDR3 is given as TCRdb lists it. The chain's CDR3 is CASSSLEVGAPG. The chain recombines TRBV21-1 with TRBJ1-1. TRBV21-1 is a recognized pseudogene. The CDR3 has 12 residues if both end residues are counted.

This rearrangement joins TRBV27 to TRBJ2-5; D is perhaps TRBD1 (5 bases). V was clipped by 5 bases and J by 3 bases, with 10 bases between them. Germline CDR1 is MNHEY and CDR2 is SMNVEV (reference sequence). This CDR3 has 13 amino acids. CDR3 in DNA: TGTGCCAGCAGTGTGACAGTTGAAGAGACCCAGTACTTC. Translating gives CASSVTVEETQYF.